These 9 T cell receptor beta chains were all obtained from the same sample, sequenced in a study of blood T cell repertoires in COVID-19. The method was immunoSEQ multiplex PCR; TCRdb's version includes in-frame clones alone and lacks a portion of them. The sample lists approximately 250,000 clones, around four fifths occurring once. Specimen: peripheral blood. The origin of the receptors is a woman aged 55-75 years with active or convalescent COVID-19.

This chain joins TRBV7-9 and TRBJ1-5; D uncertain. The V gene's germline CDR1 is SEHNR and CDR2 FQNEAQ (reference sequence). Trimming left V 5 bases short and J 4 bases short, with 9 bases between. The CDR3 is 13 amino acids. The CDR3 loop is CASSMTRNQPQHF. CDR3 sequence (DNA): TGTGCCAGCAGCATGACAAGGAATCAGCCCCAGCATTTT.

The count of this clone is one. The chain employs TRBV10-1 and TRBJ2-5; TRBD2 is a possible D gene (6 bases). This CDR3 has 15 amino acids. Germline assignment: CDR1 WNHNN and CDR2 SYGVQD (reference sequence). The V and J ends lost 0 bases and 7 bases respectively, with 15 bases between them. Here the CDR3 reads CASSESSGPLGTQYF. The CDR3 DNA is TGCGCCAGCAGTGAGTCTAGCGGCCCTCTGGGGACCCAGTACTTC.

The chain has TRBV5-1 and TRBJ2-6; a possible D gene is TRBD1 (5 bases). The CDR3 has 16 amino acids. The ends were cut back, 3 bases at V and 0 bases at J, with 10 bases in the middle. Germline CDR1 SGHRS, CDR2 YFSETQ. The DNA for the CDR3 is TGCGCCAGCAGCTCCGGACATTACTCTGGGGCCAACGTCCTGACTTTC. This encodes CASSSGHYSGANVLTF.

The chain uses TRBV18 and TRBJ2-3; D may be TRBD2 (5 bases). The V gene lost 3 bases and the J gene lost 2 bases, with 9 bases spanning the gap. This CDR3 contains 14 residues. The germline V gene encodes CDR1 KGHSH and CDR2 LQKENI. CDR3 in amino acids: CASSPETNTDTQYF. The CDR3 nucleotides read TGTGCCAGCTCACCCGAGACTAACACAGATACGCAGTATTTT.

The chain joins TRBV3-1 (or the pseudogene TRBV3-2) to TRBJ1-1; D perhaps matches TRBD1 (5 bases). V was pared by 7 bases and J by 10 bases, with 10 bases between. Germline values: CDR1 LGHDT, CDR2 YNNKEL (reference sequence). The CDR3 is made up of 10 amino acids. Here the CDR3 DNA reads TGTGCCAGCAAACAGGAGAGAGCTTTCTTT. Residues: CASKQERAFF.

The chain employs TRBV7-2 and TRBJ2-3; the match to TRBD2 covers 13 bases. Trimming at V came to 5 bases and at J to 2 bases, leaving 13 bases not matched to a gene. The CDR3 is made up of 19 amino acids. The germline gives CDR1 SGHTA, CDR2 FQGNSA. The CDR3 reads CASSPGVVTSGRSTDTQYF. The CDR3, as DNA: TGTGCCAGCAGCCCGGGGGTGGTGACTAGCGGGAGGTCCACAGATACGCAGTATTTT.

V is TRBV14 and J is TRBJ2-2, with TRBD2 identical over 11 bases. V shed 0 bases, J shed 7 bases, and the junction held 4 bases outside the gene matches. CDR3 size: 16 residues. Germline V gene lookup returns CDR1 SGHDN and CDR2 FVKESK. CDR3 residues: CASSQELAGVIGELFF. In DNA, the CDR3 is TGTGCCAGCAGCCAAGAACTAGCGGGAGTAATCGGGGAGCTGTTTTTT.

V and J are TRBV3-1 (or the pseudogene TRBV3-2) and TRBJ1-5; tentatively, D is TRBD1 (5 bases). Trimming removed 0 bases from V and 2 bases from J, with 14 bases in between. The germline V gene encodes CDR1 LGHDT and CDR2 YNNKEL (reference sequence). The CDR3 extends over 17 amino acids. CDR3 sequence: CASSQDFGPGGNQPQHF. The CDR3 nucleotides are TGTGCCAGCAGCCAAGATTTCGGACCGGGGGGCAATCAGCCCCAGCATTTT.

The chain combines TRBV9 with TRBJ2-7; TRBD1 is a possible D gene (5 bases). V shed 4 bases and J shed 3 bases, with 17 bases lying between them. Germline CDR1 SGDLS, CDR2 YYNGEE. The CDR3 sequence is 15 residues long. CDR3 loop: CASSLGQGRGYEQYF. The CDR3 coding sequence is TGTGCCAGCAGCCTGGGGCAGGGAAGAGGCTACGAGCAGTACTTC.